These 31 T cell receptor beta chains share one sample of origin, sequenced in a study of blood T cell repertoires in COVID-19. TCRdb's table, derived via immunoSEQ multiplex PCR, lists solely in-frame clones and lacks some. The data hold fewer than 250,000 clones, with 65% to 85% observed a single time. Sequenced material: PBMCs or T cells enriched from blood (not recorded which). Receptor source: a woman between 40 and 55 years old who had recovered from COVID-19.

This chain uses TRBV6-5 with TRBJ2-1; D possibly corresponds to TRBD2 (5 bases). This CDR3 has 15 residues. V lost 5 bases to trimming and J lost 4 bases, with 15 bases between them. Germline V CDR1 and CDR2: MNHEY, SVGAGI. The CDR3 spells CASSMRVSSYNEQFF. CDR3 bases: TGTGCCAGCAGTATGAGGGTCTCATCGTACAATGAGCAGTTCTTC.

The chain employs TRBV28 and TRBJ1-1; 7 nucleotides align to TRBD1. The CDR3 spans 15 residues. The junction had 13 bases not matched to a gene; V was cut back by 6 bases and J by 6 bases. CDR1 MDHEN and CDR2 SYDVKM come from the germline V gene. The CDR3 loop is CASRPPGQRNPEAFF. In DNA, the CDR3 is TGTGCCAGCAGGCCTCCGGGACAGCGAAATCCTGAAGCTTTCTTT.

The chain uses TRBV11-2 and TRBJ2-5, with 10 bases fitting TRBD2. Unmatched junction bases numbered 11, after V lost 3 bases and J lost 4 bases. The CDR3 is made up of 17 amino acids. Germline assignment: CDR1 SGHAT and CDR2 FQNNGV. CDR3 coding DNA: TGTGCCAGCAGCTTCGGACTAGCGGTCAGAGGGGGAGAGACCCAGTACTTC. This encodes CASSFGLAVRGGETQYF. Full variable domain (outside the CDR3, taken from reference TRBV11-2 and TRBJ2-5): EAGVAQSPRYKIIEKRQSVAFWCNPISGHATLYWYQQILGQGPKLLIQFQNNGVVDDSQLPKDRFSAERLKGVDSTLKIQPAKLEDSAVYLCASSFGLAVRGGETQYFGPGTRLLVL.

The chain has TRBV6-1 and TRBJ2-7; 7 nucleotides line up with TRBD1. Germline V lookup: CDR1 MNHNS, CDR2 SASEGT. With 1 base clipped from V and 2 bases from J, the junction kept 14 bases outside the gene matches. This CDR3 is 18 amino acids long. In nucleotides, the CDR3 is TGTGCCAGCAGTGAAGTCGTGTCCCAGGGGGTCACGGCCTACGAGCAGTACTTC. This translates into CASSEVVSQGVTAYEQYF.

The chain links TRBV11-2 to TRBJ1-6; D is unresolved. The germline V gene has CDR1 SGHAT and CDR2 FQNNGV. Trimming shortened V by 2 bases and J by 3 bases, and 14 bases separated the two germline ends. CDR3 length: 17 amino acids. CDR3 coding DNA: TGTGCCAGCAGCTTAATGCGGTCTATAAGCTATAATTCACCCCTCCACTTT. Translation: CASSLMRSISYNSPLHF. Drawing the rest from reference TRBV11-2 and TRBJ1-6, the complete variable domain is EAGVAQSPRYKIIEKRQSVAFWCNPISGHATLYWYQQILGQGPKLLIQFQNNGVVDDSQLPKDRFSAERLKGVDSTLKIQPAKLEDSAVYLCASSLMRSISYNSPLHFGNGTRLTVT.

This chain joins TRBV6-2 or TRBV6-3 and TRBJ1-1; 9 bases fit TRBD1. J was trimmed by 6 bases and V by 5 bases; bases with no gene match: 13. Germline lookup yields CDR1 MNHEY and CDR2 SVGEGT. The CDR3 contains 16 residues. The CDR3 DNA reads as TGTGCCAGCAGTCCACATCACAGGGGGCGGATGGCTGAAGCTTTCTTT. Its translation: CASSPHHRGRMAEAFF.

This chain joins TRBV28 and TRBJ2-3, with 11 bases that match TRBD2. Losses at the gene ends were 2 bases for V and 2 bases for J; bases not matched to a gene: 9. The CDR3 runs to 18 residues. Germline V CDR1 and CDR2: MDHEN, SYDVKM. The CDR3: CASSLPSLAGGTTDTQYF. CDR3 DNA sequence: TGTGCCAGCAGTTTACCGAGCTTAGCGGGAGGGACCACAGATACGCAGTATTTT.

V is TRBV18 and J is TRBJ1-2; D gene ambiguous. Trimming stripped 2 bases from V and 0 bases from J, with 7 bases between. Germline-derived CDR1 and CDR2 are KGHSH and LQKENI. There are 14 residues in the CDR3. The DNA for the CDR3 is TGTGCCAGCTCACCAGGGCAGACTAACTATGGCTACACCTTC. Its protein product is CASSPGQTNYGYTF. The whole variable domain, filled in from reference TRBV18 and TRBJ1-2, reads NAGVMQNPRHLVRRRGQEARLRCSPMKGHSHVYWYRQLPEEGLKFMVYLQKENIIDESGMPKERFSAEFPKEGPSILRIQQVVRGDSAAYFCASSPGQTNYGYTFGSGTRLTVV.

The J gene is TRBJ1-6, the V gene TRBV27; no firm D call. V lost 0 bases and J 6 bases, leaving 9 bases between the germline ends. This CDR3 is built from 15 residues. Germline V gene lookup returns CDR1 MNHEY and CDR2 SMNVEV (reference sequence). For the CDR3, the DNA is TGTGCCAGCAGTTTATCAGGGAGGACTAATTCACCCCTCCACTTT. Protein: CASSLSGRTNSPLHF.

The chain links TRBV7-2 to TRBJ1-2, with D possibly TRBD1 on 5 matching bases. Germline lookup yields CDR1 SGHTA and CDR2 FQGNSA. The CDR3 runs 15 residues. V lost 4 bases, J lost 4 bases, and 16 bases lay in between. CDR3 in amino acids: CASSSSTGESYGYTF. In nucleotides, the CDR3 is TGTGCCAGCAGCTCATCAACAGGAGAGAGCTATGGCTACACCTTC.

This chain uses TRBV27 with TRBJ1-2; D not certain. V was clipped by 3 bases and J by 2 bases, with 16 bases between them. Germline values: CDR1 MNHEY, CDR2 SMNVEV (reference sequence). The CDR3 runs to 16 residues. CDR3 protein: CASSFLEGGFNYGYTF. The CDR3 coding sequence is TGTGCCAGCAGTTTTCTGGAGGGTGGGTTCAACTATGGCTACACCTTC.

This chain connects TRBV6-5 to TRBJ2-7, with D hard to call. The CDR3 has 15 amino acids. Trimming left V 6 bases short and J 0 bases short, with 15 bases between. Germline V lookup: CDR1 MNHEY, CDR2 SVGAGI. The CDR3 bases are TGTGCCAGCAGCTCCCTCGGCTCTAGCTCCTACGAGCAGTACGTC. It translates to CASSSLGSSSYEQYV.

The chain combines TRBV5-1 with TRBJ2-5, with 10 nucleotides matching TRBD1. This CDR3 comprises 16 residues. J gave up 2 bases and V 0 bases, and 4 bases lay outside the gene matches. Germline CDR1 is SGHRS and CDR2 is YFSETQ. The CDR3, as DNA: TGCGCCAGCAGCTTGGGGGACAGGGGAGGACAAGAGACCCAGTACTTC. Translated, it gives CASSLGDRGGQETQYF.

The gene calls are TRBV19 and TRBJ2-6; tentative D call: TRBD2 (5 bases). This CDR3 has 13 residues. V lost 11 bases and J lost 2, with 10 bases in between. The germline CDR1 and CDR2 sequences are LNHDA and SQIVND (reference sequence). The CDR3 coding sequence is TGTGCCTCGAGGGTGCCTGGGGCCAACGTCCTGACTTTC. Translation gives CASRVPGANVLTF.

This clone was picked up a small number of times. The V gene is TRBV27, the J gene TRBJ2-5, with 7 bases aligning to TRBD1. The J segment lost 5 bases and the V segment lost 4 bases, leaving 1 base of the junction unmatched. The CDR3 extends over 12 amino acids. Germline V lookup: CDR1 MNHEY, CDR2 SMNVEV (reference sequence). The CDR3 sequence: CASSYRGETQYF. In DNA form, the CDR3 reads TGTGCCAGCAGTTACAGGGGCGAGACCCAGTACTTC.

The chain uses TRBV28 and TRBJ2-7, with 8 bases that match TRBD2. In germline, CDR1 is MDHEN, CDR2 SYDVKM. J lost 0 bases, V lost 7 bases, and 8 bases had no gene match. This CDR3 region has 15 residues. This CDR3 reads CASMLAGKVSYEQYF. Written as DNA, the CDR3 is TGTGCCAGCATGCTAGCGGGTAAAGTCTCCTACGAGCAGTACTTC.

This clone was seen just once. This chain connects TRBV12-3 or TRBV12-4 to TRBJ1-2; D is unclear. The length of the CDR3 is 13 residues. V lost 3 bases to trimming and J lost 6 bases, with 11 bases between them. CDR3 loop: CASSFLAADGYTF. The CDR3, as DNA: TGTGCCAGCAGTTTCTTGGCGGCGGATGGCTACACCTTC.

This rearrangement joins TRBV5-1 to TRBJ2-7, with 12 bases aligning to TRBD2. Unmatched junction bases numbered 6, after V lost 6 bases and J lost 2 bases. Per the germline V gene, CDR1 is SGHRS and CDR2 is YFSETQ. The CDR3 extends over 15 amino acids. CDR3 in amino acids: CASKRLAGEPYEQYF. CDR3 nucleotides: TGCGCCAGCAAGAGACTAGCGGGAGAGCCCTACGAGCAGTACTTC.

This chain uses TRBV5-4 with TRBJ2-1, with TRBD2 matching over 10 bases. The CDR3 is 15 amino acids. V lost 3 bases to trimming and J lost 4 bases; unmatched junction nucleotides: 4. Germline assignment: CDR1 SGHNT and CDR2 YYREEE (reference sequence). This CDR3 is CASSYGLADYNEQFF. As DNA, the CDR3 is TGTGCCAGCAGCTACGGACTAGCGGATTACAATGAGCAGTTCTTC.

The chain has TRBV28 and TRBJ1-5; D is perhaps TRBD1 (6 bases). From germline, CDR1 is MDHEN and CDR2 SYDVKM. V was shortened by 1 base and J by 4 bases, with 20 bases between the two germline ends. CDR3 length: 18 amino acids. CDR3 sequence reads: CASSLLPGAAVLNQPQHF. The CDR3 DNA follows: TGTGCCAGCAGTTTATTACCAGGGGCGGCGGTCTTAAATCAGCCCCAGCATTTT.

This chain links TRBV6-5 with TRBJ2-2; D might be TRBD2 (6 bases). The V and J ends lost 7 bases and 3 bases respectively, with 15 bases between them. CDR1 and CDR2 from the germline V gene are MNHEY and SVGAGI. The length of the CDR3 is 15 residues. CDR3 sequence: CASNKEGTHTGELFF. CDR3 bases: TGTGCCAGCAACAAGGAGGGCACCCACACCGGGGAGCTGTTTTTT.

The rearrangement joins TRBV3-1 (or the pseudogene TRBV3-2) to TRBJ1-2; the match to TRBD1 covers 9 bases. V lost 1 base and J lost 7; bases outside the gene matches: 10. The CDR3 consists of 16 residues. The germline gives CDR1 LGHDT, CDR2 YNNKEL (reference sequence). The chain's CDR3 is CASSQGLRQGVGGYTF. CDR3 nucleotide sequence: TGTGCCAGCAGCCAAGGGCTCCGACAGGGGGTAGGTGGCTACACCTTC.

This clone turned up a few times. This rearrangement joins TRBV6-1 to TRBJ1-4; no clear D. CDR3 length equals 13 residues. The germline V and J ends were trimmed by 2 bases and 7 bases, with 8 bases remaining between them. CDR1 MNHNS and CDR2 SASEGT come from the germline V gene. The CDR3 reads CASSELPREKLFF. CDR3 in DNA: TGTGCCAGCAGTGAACTACCGCGTGAAAAACTGTTTTTT.

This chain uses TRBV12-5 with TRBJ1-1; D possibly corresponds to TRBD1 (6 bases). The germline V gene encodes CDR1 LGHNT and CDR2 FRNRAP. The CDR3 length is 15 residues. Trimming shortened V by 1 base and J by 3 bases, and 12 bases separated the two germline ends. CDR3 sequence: CASGLGTALYTEAFF. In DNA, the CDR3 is TGTGCTAGTGGTTTGGGGACAGCCCTTTACACTGAAGCTTTCTTT.

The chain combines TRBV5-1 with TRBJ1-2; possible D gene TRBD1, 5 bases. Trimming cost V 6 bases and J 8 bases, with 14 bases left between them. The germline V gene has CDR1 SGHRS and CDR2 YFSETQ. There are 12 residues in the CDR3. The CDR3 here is CASTTGTVGYTF. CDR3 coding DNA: TGCGCCAGCACCACAGGCACAGTGGGCTACACCTTC.

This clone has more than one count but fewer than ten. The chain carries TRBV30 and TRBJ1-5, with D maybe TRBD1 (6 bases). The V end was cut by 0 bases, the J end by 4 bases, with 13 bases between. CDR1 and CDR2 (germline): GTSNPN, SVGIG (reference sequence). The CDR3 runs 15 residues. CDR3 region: CAWSVRTVMNQPQHF. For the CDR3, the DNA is TGTGCCTGGAGTGTGAGGACAGTGATGAATCAGCCCCAGCATTTT.

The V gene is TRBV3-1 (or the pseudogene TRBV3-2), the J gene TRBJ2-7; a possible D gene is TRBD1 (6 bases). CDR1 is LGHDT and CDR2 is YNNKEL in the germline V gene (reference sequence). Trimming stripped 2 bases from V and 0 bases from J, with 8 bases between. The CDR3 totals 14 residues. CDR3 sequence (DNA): TGTGCCAGCAGCCAAACAGGGTTCTCCTACGAGCAGTACTTC. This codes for CASSQTGFSYEQYF.

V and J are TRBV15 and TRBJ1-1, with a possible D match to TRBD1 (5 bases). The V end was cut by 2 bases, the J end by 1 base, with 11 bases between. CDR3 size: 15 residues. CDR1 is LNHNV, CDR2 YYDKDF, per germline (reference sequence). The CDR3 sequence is CATSRTQVGNTEAFF. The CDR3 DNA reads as TGTGCCACCAGCAGAACACAGGTTGGGAACACTGAAGCTTTCTTT.

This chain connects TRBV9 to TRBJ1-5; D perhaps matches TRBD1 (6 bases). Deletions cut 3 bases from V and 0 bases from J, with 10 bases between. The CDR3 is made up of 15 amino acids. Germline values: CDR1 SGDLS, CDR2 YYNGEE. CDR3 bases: TGTGCCAGCAGCGAGGGGGACATTAGCAATCAGCCCCAGCATTTT. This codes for CASSEGDISNQPQHF.

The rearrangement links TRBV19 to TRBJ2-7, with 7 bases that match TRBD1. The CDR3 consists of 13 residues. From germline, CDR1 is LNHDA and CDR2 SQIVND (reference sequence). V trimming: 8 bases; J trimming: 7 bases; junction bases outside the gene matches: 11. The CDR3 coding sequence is TGTGCCAGTCGGAGACAGGGTTTAGGGGAGCAGTACTTC. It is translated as CASRRQGLGEQYF.

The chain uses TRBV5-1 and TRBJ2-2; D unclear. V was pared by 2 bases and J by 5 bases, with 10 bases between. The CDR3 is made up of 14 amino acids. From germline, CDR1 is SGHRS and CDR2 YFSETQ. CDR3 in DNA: TGCGCCAGCAGCTTTCAACAAGATACCGGGGAGCTGTTTTTT. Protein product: CASSFQQDTGELFF.